The clone carrying this T cell receptor beta chain was found a few times. These data come from a study of blood T cell repertoires in COVID-19. Overall study: COVID-19 samples, acute and convalescent, were from the United States, Italy and Spain. T cells, B-cell-depleted T cells, or PBMCs supplied cDNA or gDNA.

CDR1 is SEHNR, CDR2 FQNEAQ, per germline (reference sequence). The CDR3 totals 14 residues. V shed 5 bases and J shed 7 bases, with 14 bases lying between them. Per the original data handling: Amplification with reference gene primers provided the estimates of nucleated cell counts. Some clones are missing from TCRdb's copy, which holds only in-frame ones; the method was immunoSEQ multiplex PCR. That table furnishes V, J and clone size, whereas the DNA furnished D and trimming. Here the sample spans some 170,000 clones, around 76% being singletons. The TCR comes from a woman aged 70 to 79 with acute or convalescent COVID-19. This chain joins TRBV7-9 and TRBJ1-4; D might be TRBD1 (5 bases). Source material: peripheral blood. The CDR3 is CASSRDFLSEKLFF. In DNA, the CDR3 is TGTGCCAGCAGCCGGGACTTCCTTAGTGAAAAACTGTTTTTT.